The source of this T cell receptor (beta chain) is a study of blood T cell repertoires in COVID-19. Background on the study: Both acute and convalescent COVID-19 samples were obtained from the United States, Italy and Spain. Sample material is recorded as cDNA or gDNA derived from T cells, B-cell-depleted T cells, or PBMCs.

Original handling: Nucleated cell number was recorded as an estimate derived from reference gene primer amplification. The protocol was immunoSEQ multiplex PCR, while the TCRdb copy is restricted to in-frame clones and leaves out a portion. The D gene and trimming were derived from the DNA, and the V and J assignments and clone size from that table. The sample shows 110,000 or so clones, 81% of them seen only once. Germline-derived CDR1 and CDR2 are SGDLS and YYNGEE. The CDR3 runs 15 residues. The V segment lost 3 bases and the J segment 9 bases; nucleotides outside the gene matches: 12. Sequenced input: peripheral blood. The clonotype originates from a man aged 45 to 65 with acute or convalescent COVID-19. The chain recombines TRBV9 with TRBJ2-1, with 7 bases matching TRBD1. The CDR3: CASSATGTVLSEQFF. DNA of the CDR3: TGTGCCAGCAGCGCCACCGGGACAGTTCTTTCTGAGCAGTTCTTC.